A single sample gave rise to the 32 T cell receptor beta chains below, sequenced in a study of blood T cell repertoires in COVID-19 (dated by TCRdb to 2019 to 2021). The method behind the library was the immunoSEQ multiplex PCR assay. What TCRdb holds here is the immuneACCESS table cut down to in-frame rearrangements. Part of the clones is not present; checked against another copy, under half of the missing clones reflect an unresolved V gene, and the others are unexplained. The sample table shows tens of thousands of clones, and approximately 87% are seen once. In total, the top ten clones hold 24% of the sample. Sequenced input: peripheral blood. Every receptor here comes from a human donor with active COVID-19. The donor label of this sample is uncertain.

This clone was found a few times. The chain uses TRBV9 and TRBJ2-2, with a weak D call TRBD2 (6 bases). From germline, CDR1 is SGDLS and CDR2 YYNGEE. V lost 3 bases, J lost 0 bases, and 6 bases lay in between. This CDR3 comprises 14 residues. The CDR3 sequence: CASSGGANTGELFF. DNA for the CDR3: TGTGCCAGCAGCGGGGGGGCGAACACCGGGGAGCTGTTTTTT.

This clone was seen a single time. CDR3 nucleotide sequence: TGCAGTGCTAGGAGTTACAATGAGCAGTTCTTC. Protein sequence: CSARSYNEQFF. The V gene is TRBV20-1, the J gene TRBJ2-1; D is unresolved. Trimming cost V 3 bases and J 4 bases, with 4 bases left between them. Germline CDR1 DFQATT, CDR2 SNEGSKA (reference sequence). The CDR3 contains 11 residues.

This rearrangement joins TRBV7-2 to TRBJ2-7; 10 bases align to TRBD2. The CDR3 has 14 amino acids. CDR1 is SGHTA and CDR2 is FQGNSA in the germline V gene. Trimming removed 5 bases from V and 2 bases from J; junction bases left unmatched: 3. Here the CDR3 DNA reads TGTGCCAGCAGCGCAGCGGGAGGGCCCTACGAGCAGTACTTC. Residues: CASSAAGGPYEQYF.

The chain carries TRBV5-1 and TRBJ2-3, with TRBD2 identical over 14 bases. Trimming at V came to 4 bases and at J to 4 bases, leaving 5 bases not matched to a gene. The germline V gene encodes CDR1 SGHRS and CDR2 YFSETQ. The CDR3 is 16 amino acids. DNA for the CDR3: TGCGCCAGCAGCCCCGGGACTAGCGGGAGACCAGATACGCAGTATTTT. This translates into CASSPGTSGRPDTQYF.

The chain employs TRBV18 and TRBJ2-5; maybe TRBD2 (6 bases). Germline CDR1 is KGHSH and CDR2 is LQKENI. Trimming cost V 3 bases and J 4 bases, with 9 bases left between them. The CDR3 is 13 residues long. The CDR3 is CASSPGGRETQYF. The CDR3, as DNA: TGTGCCAGCTCACCGGGGGGACGAGAGACCCAGTACTTC. Together with reference TRBV18 and TRBJ2-5, the CDR3 gives the full variable domain: NAGVMQNPRHLVRRRGQEARLRCSPMKGHSHVYWYRQLPEEGLKFMVYLQKENIIDESGMPKERFSAEFPKEGPSILRIQQVVRGDSAAYFCASSPGGRETQYFGPGTRLLVL.

The chain uses TRBV4-2 and TRBJ2-6, with D maybe TRBD1 (5 bases). Germline V lookup: CDR1 LGHNA, CDR2 YNFKEQ. CDR3 length: 16 residues. The V end was cut by 4 bases, the J end by 2 bases, with 12 bases between. The CDR3 coding sequence is TGTGCCAGCAGCCCCGCCCTGGACACTGGGGCCAACGTCCTGACTTTC. Translation: CASSPALDTGANVLTF.

A single count supports this clone. The genes are TRBV5-8 and TRBJ1-5; D call uncertain. CDR3 size: 13 residues. V was pared by 2 bases and J by 4 bases, with 7 bases between. CDR1 SGHTS and CDR2 YDEGEE come from the germline V gene. CDR3 nucleotide sequence: TGTGCCAGCAGCTTATACGGGAATCAGCCCCAGCATTTT. Translating it yields CASSLYGNQPQHF.

This clone was observed a single time. V gene TRBV7-8 combines with J gene TRBJ2-3, with a possible D match to TRBD2 (6 bases). There are 16 residues in the CDR3. The ends were cut back, 1 base at V and 0 bases at J, with 11 bases in the middle. Per germline, CDR1 SGHVS and CDR2 FQNEAQ. This chain's CDR3 is CASSLVSGPSTDTQYF. The CDR3 bases are TGTGCCAGCAGCTTAGTTAGCGGACCTAGCACAGATACGCAGTATTTT. The full variable domain, its missing parts supplied by reference TRBV7-8 and TRBJ2-3, is GAGVSQSPRYKVAKRGQDVALRCDPISGHVSLFWYQQALGQGPEFLTYFQNEAQLDKSGLPSDRFFAERPEGSVSTLKIQRTQQEDSAVYLCASSLVSGPSTDTQYFGPGTRLTVL.

The chain is built from TRBV19 and TRBJ1-6; D call uncertain. Germline V gene data show CDR1 as LNHDA and CDR2 as SQIVND (reference sequence). V was cut by 8 bases and J by 3 bases, with 11 bases left in between. The CDR3 spans 14 residues. The CDR3 nucleotides read TGTGCCAGTTCCCCCCGGGGCTATAATTCACCCCTCCACTTT. It yields the protein CASSPRGYNSPLHF.

V usage is TRBV10-3 and J usage is TRBJ2-5, with TRBD2 matching over 7 bases. Germline values: CDR1 ENHRY, CDR2 SYGVKD. The CDR3 sequence is 16 residues long. With V trimmed by 0 bases and J by 5 bases, 9 bases remained unmatched. CDR3 DNA: TGTGCCATCAGTGAGTCGGCGGTAGCGGGTTGGGAGACCCAGTACTTC. The encoded protein is CAISESAVAGWETQYF.

This chain links TRBV4-1 with TRBJ2-3, with D tentatively TRBD2 (6 bases). Germline CDR1 and CDR2: MGHRA and YSYEKL. There are 19 residues in the CDR3. V was shortened by 0 bases and J by 2 bases, with 21 bases between the two germline ends. CDR3 nucleotide sequence: TGCGCCAGCAGCCAAGAAAGGCAAAGACTAGGAAGGGTCACAGATACGCAGTATTTT. Amino acids: CASSQERQRLGRVTDTQYF.

The rearrangement joins TRBV7-2 to TRBJ1-2; D might be TRBD1 (6 bases). Deletions cut 5 bases from V and 1 base from J, with 17 bases between. There are 16 residues in the CDR3. Germline CDR1 reads SGHTA; CDR2 reads FQGNSA. The CDR3 region has the DNA TGTGCCAGCAGCCCTCTTCCAGGGGCAAATAACTATGGCTACACCTTC. Encoded protein: CASSPLPGANNYGYTF.

The table lists this clone with a count of one. The chain links TRBV4-1 to TRBJ2-2; TRBD1 matches at 9 bases. Germline CDR1 is MGHRA and CDR2 is YSYEKL. The CDR3 spans 15 residues. With 4 bases clipped from V and 9 bases from J, the junction kept 9 bases outside the gene matches. Written as DNA, the CDR3 is TGCGCCAGCAGCCCCGGACAGGGGCCCCCCCGGGAGCTGTTTTTT. It specifies CASSPGQGPPRELFF.

The V and J genes are TRBV6-5 and TRBJ2-5; tentative D call: TRBD2 (5 bases). The V gene's germline CDR1 is MNHEY and CDR2 SVGAGI. The ends were cut back, 9 bases at V and 4 bases at J, with 15 bases in the middle. The CDR3 spans 13 residues. In nucleotides, the CDR3 is TGTGCCAGTCGGGAAGGGTCGGCAGAGACCCAGTACTTC. Its protein product is CASREGSAETQYF.

Only one count was recorded for this clone. The chain couples TRBV6-5 to TRBJ1-2; tentative D call: TRBD1 (6 bases). CDR3 length equals 15 residues. Germline assignment: CDR1 MNHEY and CDR2 SVGAGI. V shed 2 bases and J shed 3 bases, with 13 bases lying between them. The CDR3 coding sequence is TGTGCCAGCAGTTACGGCCCTACAGGGTACTATGGCTACACCTTC. Residues: CASSYGPTGYYGYTF.

The table lists this clone with a few counts. The chain carries TRBV3-1 (or the pseudogene TRBV3-2) and TRBJ1-1; unclear D gene. Germline CDR1 is LGHDT and CDR2 is YNNKEL (reference sequence). The CDR3 is 13 amino acids. V shed 1 base and J shed 4 bases, with 7 bases lying between them. The chain's CDR3 is CASSQVRGTEAFF. In DNA form, the CDR3 reads TGTGCCAGCAGCCAAGTACGGGGCACTGAAGCTTTCTTT.

The rearrangement links TRBV18 to TRBJ2-3, with 7 bases identical to TRBD1. V lost 4 bases and J lost 0; bases outside the gene matches: 1. The CDR3 sequence is 14 residues long. CDR1 and CDR2 from the germline V gene are KGHSH and LQKENI. For the CDR3, the DNA is TGTGCCAGCTCACTGGGACAGAGCACAGATACGCAGTATTTT. It specifies CASSLGQSTDTQYF.

V usage is TRBV6-2 or TRBV6-3 and J usage is TRBJ1-2, with D possibly matching TRBD1 (5 bases). With 5 bases removed from V and 4 bases from J, the gap between germline ends came to 20 bases. Germline V lookup: CDR1 MNHEY, CDR2 SVGEGT. The CDR3 loop spans 16 amino acids. DNA of the CDR3: TGTGCCAGCAGTGCCGCGGGGGGGACGGGCGGCTATGGCTACACCTTC. Residues: CASSAAGGTGGYGYTF.

A note on this clone: Germline is not matched at one junction end, which may reflect a read error. The CDR3 here is CASSPSRGGMHF. DNA of the CDR3: TGTGCCAGCAGCCCATCGAGGGGGGGCATGCACTTC. The chain joins TRBV7-2 to TRBJ2-7, with D perhaps TRBD2 (7 bases). The CDR3 loop spans 12 amino acids. Germline CDR1 and CDR2: SGHTA and FQGNSA.

The chain employs TRBV19 and TRBJ2-7, with a tentative D call TRBD2 (5 bases). With 3 bases removed from V and 0 bases from J, the gap between germline ends came to 12 bases. Germline loops: CDR1 LNHDA, CDR2 SQIVND (reference sequence). The CDR3 covers 15 residues. The CDR3 DNA follows: TGTGCCAGTAGTATTTTTCCTAGCCGCTCCTACGAGCAGTACTTC. This gives the protein CASSIFPSRSYEQYF.

The rearrangement links TRBV11-3 to TRBJ2-5, with 7 bases aligning to TRBD2. With 5 bases clipped from V and 4 bases from J, the junction kept 13 bases outside the gene matches. CDR1 is SGHNT and CDR2 is YENEEA in the germline V gene. CDR3 length equals 16 residues. CDR3 amino acids: CASSPDRGSVRETQYF. The DNA for the CDR3 is TGTGCCAGCAGCCCAGACCGCGGGAGTGTACGAGAGACCCAGTACTTC.

The V call is TRBV19, the J call TRBJ1-2; D is possibly TRBD1 (5 bases). Trimming left V 5 bases short and J 6 bases short, with 13 bases between. The germline V gene has CDR1 LNHDA and CDR2 SQIVND (reference sequence). This CDR3 is built from 13 residues. CDR3 DNA sequence: TGTGCCAGTAGTTTTCTTGCACAGGATGGCTACACCTTC. This sequence encodes CASSFLAQDGYTF.

CDR3 in DNA: TGTGCCAGCATTGGGGGGATCTATGGCTACACCTTC. Translation gives CASIGGIYGYTF. The chain is built from TRBV2 and TRBJ1-2; tentative D call: TRBD1 (5 bases). V was pared by 7 bases and J by 4 bases, with 10 bases between. The CDR3 has 12 residues. CDR1 and CDR2 (germline): SNHLY, FYNNEI.

The chain combines TRBV18 with TRBJ2-5; a possible D gene is TRBD2 (5 bases). The CDR3 covers 14 residues. V dropped 4 bases and J dropped 2 bases, with 11 bases sitting between them. Germline-derived CDR1 and CDR2 are KGHSH and LQKENI. The CDR3 nucleotides read TGTGCCAGCTCACTTTTTACGGGGCAAGAGACCCAGTACTTC. Protein sequence: CASSLFTGQETQYF.

This clone has a single count. The chain carries TRBV7-6 and TRBJ2-7; 12 bases are a match to TRBD2. V lost 0 bases and J lost 2; bases outside the gene matches: 8. This CDR3 region has 18 residues. Per germline, CDR1 SGHVS and CDR2 FNYEAQ. This CDR3 reads CASSLALMSSGRAYEQYF. CDR3 nucleotides: TGTGCCAGCAGCTTAGCGCTCATGTCTAGCGGGAGGGCCTACGAGCAGTACTTC. Drawing the rest from reference TRBV7-6 and TRBJ2-7, the complete variable domain is GAGVSQSPRYKVTKRGQDVALRCDPISGHVSLYWYRQALGQGPEFLTYFNYEAQQDKSGLPNDRFSAERPEGSISTLTIQRTEQRDSAMYRCASSLALMSSGRAYEQYFGPGTRLTVT.

The CDR3 protein is CASSIPQKRTEAFF. CDR3 DNA sequence: TGTGCCAGTAGTATACCCCAAAAGCGGACTGAAGCTTTCTTT. V is TRBV19 and J is TRBJ1-1; the D is unclear. Trimming left V 2 bases short and J 5 bases short, with 12 bases between. The CDR3 length is 14 residues. CDR1 LNHDA and CDR2 SQIVND come from the germline V gene (reference sequence).

The chain couples TRBV4-1 to TRBJ2-7; 7 bases agree with TRBD2. Germline CDR1 and CDR2: MGHRA and YSYEKL. Unmatched junction bases numbered 13, after V lost 1 base and J lost 7 bases. This CDR3 has 16 amino acids. CDR3 in DNA: TGCGCCAGCAGCCAAGGGACGGCTAGCGGTAGGGTAGAGCAGTACTTC. Its translation is CASSQGTASGRVEQYF.

The chain joins TRBV28 to TRBJ1-5; weak D call: TRBD1 (6 bases). Trimming removed 3 bases from V and 2 bases from J, with 11 bases in between. Per the germline V gene, CDR1 is MDHEN and CDR2 is SYDVKM. The CDR3 has 15 residues. Here the CDR3 DNA reads TGTGCCAGCAGTTTCGGGGGGGCTGGCAATCAGCCCCAGCATTTT. This codes for CASSFGGAGNQPQHF.

The chain couples TRBV10-3 to TRBJ2-3, with 8 bases that match TRBD1. Unmatched junction bases numbered 9, after V lost 6 bases and J lost 4 bases. Germline loops: CDR1 ENHRY, CDR2 SYGVKD. CDR3 length equals 15 residues. The CDR3 region has the DNA TGTGCCATCAGCTCACCGGACAGGGAGGCAGATACGCAGTATTTT. Amino acids: CAISSPDREADTQYF.

This clone was counted between two and nine times. The CDR3 DNA sequence: TGCGCCAGCAGCTTGGTTGCAGGGTTTAACGAGCAGTACTTC. Encoded protein: CASSLVAGFNEQYF. The chain links TRBV5-1 to TRBJ2-7; D perhaps matches TRBD1 (5 bases). Trimming stripped 0 bases from V and 5 bases from J, with 12 bases between. The germline gives CDR1 SGHRS, CDR2 YFSETQ. CDR3 length equals 14 residues.

V gene TRBV19 combines with J gene TRBJ2-1; 10 nucleotides match TRBD2. V lost 3 bases and J lost 7; bases outside the gene matches: 6. Germline-derived CDR1 and CDR2 are LNHDA and SQIVND (reference sequence). CDR3 length: 15 residues. The CDR3 spells CASSISSGGANEQFF. CDR3 nucleotides: TGTGCCAGTAGTATTTCGAGCGGGGGGGCAAATGAGCAGTTCTTC.

V is TRBV29-1 and J is TRBJ1-1, with 7 bases aligning to TRBD1. CDR3 size: 12 residues. Germline V gene data show CDR1 as SQVTM and CDR2 as ANQGSEA. The V gene end was trimmed by 3 bases and the J gene end by 6 bases; junction bases not matched to a gene: 4. CDR3 nucleotide sequence: TGCAGCGTTGACAGGGGGACGCCTGAAGCTTTCTTT. It specifies CSVDRGTPEAFF.